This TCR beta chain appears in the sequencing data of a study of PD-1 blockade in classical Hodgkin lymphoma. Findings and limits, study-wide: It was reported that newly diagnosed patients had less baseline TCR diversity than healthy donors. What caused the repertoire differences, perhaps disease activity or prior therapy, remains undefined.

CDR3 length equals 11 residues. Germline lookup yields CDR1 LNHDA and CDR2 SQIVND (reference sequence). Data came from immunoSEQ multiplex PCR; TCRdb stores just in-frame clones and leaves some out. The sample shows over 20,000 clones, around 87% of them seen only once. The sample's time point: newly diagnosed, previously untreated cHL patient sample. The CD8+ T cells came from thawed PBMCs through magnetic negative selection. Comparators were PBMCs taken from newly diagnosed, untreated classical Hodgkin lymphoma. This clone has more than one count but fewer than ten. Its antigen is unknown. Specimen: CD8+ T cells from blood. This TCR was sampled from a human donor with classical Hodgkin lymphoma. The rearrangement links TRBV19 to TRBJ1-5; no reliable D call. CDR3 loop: CGSGFDQPQHF. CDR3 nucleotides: TGTGGATCCGGGTTTGATCAGCCCCAGCATTTT.